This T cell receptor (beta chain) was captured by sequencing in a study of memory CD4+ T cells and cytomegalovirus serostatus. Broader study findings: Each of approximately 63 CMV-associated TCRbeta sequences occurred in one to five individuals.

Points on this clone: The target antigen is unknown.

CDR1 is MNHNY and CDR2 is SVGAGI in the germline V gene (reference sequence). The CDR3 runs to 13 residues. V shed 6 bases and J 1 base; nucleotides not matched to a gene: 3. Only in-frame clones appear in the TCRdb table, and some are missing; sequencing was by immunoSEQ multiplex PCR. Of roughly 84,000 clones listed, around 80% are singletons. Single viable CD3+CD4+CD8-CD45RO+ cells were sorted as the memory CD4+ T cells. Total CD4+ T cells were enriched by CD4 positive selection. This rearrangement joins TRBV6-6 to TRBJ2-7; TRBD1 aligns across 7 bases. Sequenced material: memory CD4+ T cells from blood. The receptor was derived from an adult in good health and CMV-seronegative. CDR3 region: CASSQGQSYEQYF. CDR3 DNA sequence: TGTGCCAGCAGCCAGGGACAGTCCTACGAGCAGTACTTC.